This passage covers 25 T cell receptor beta chains from one sample sequenced in a study of control samples from healthy donors and cancer patients. TCRdb's copy holds only in-frame clones and misses some; the assay was immunoSEQ multiplex PCR. Among around 140,000 clones listed, roughly 92% were seen once. The sample comprised blood. The receptors here all came from a man between 18 and 29 years old in good health.

This chain links TRBV10-1 with TRBJ1-2; D unclear. Germline CDR1 is WNHNN and CDR2 is SYGVQD (reference sequence). Trimming cost V 4 bases and J 6 bases, with 15 bases left between them. This CDR3 contains 14 residues. The CDR3 protein is CASSGTIDYNGYTF. The CDR3 nucleotides are TGCGCCAGCAGTGGGACGATCGATTACAATGGCTACACCTTC.

The J gene is TRBJ1-6, the V gene TRBV6-5; a possible D gene is TRBD1 (5 bases). V lost 2 bases, J lost 5 bases, and 10 bases lay in between. The germline gives CDR1 MNHEY, CDR2 SVGAGI. This CDR3 contains 15 residues. CDR3 DNA sequence: TGTGCCAGCAGTTACGCCGGGGCCGATAATTCACCCCTCCACTTT. Protein: CASSYAGADNSPLHF.

The chain recombines TRBV5-4 with TRBJ2-1; 7 bases map to TRBD1. Germline CDR1 and CDR2: SGHNT and YYREEE (reference sequence). The ends lost 2 bases at V and 10 bases at J; junction bases unmatched: 12. This CDR3 contains 15 residues. This CDR3 is CASSFPRQGRGEQFF. CDR3 DNA: TGTGCCAGCAGCTTCCCCCGACAGGGTCGTGGGGAGCAGTTCTTC.

The chain joins TRBV5-1 to TRBJ2-7; 7 bases are shared with TRBD1. The V gene's germline CDR1 is SGHRS and CDR2 YFSETQ. This CDR3 is 13 amino acids long. The ends lost 2 bases at V and 4 bases at J; junction bases unmatched: 3. CDR3 nucleotides: TGCGCCAGCAGCTTCCGGGACAGTTACGAGCAGTACTTC. Its protein is CASSFRDSYEQYF.

The gene calls are TRBV7-2 and TRBJ1-5; D gene uncertain. The length of the CDR3 is 13 residues. V lost 1 base and J 6 bases, leaving 7 bases between the germline ends. Looked up from germline, CDR1 is SGHTA and CDR2 is FQGNSA. CDR3 in DNA: TGTGCCAGCAGCTTAGTAAACGGTCAGCCCCAGCATTTT. Translating gives CASSLVNGQPQHF.

This clone has a single count. The chain has TRBV9 and TRBJ2-2; D unresolved. CDR1 and CDR2 (germline): SGDLS, YYNGEE. The CDR3 length is 13 residues. Trimming cost V 0 bases and J 4 bases, with 4 bases left between them. CDR3 sequence reads: CASSVVSTGELFF. CDR3 DNA: TGTGCCAGCAGCGTAGTGAGCACCGGGGAGCTGTTTTTT.

The chain combines TRBV3-1 (or the pseudogene TRBV3-2) with TRBJ2-7, with D perhaps TRBD1 (5 bases). Trimming left V 2 bases short and J 4 bases short, with 12 bases between. Germline CDR1 is LGHDT and CDR2 is YNNKEL (reference sequence). There are 14 residues in the CDR3. CDR3 nucleotide sequence: TGTGCCAGCAGCCAAAGCCTGGGGCCGTACGAGCAGTACTTC. Amino acid sequence: CASSQSLGPYEQYF.

The CDR3 sequence: CASRYRADEKLFF. The CDR3, as DNA: TGCGCCAGCAGATATAGGGCAGATGAAAAACTGTTTTTT. The rearrangement uses TRBV5-1 and TRBJ1-4; D not certain. CDR3 length: 13 residues. V shed 5 bases and J shed 6 bases, with 11 bases lying between them. CDR1 and CDR2 from the germline V gene are SGHRS and YFSETQ.

This chain uses TRBV21-1 with TRBJ1-2; the listed D gene, TRBD1, was not tested against the DNA. TRBV21-1 is noted as a pseudogene. The CDR3 is made up of 19 amino acids. The CDR3 DNA reads TGTGCCAGCAGCAAAGGGTCCCCCGGCCCCCCCCAGGTTAACTATGGCTACACCTTC. It is translated as CASSKGSPGPPQVNYGYTF.

The table lists this clone with a count of one. Here the CDR3 reads CAINRDNYSPLHF. Here the CDR3 DNA reads TGTGCCATCAACCGGGACAACTATTCACCCCTCCACTTT. V usage is TRBV10-3 and J usage is TRBJ1-6, with TRBD1 as a possible D gene (6 bases). CDR1 and CDR2 from the germline V gene are ENHRY and SYGVKD. V was clipped by 7 bases and J by 8 bases, with 12 bases between them. This CDR3 is 13 amino acids long.

The chain carries TRBV24-1 and TRBJ1-5, with D hard to call. CDR3 length equals 13 residues. V lost 4 bases and J lost 9, with 12 bases in between. CDR1 is KGHDR and CDR2 is SFDVKD in the germline V gene. CDR3 DNA: TGTGCCACCAGTGAGAACGGAGTGGGGCCCCAGCATTTT. This translates into CATSENGVGPQHF.

CDR3 sequence reads: CAWSRTGGTEAFF. The CDR3 DNA sequence: TGTGCCTGGAGTCGGACAGGGGGGACTGAAGCTTTCTTT. J is TRBJ1-1 and V is TRBV30, with 10 positions matching TRBD1. The CDR3 has 13 residues. Germline CDR1 and CDR2: GTSNPN and SVGIG (reference sequence). Losses at the gene ends were 2 bases for V and 5 bases for J; bases not matched to a gene: 2.

The CDR3 coding sequence is TGTGCCTGGTCTTTCGGGGATACGCAGTATTTT. Residues: CAWSFGDTQYF. The chain couples TRBV30 to TRBJ2-3, with D hard to call. The CDR3 length is 11 residues. Trimming shortened V by 5 bases and J by 6 bases, and 9 bases separated the two germline ends. The germline V gene has CDR1 GTSNPN and CDR2 SVGIG (reference sequence).

The chain links TRBV9 to TRBJ2-2; 7 bases are shared with TRBD1. V shed 3 bases, J shed 2 bases, and the junction held 7 bases outside the gene matches. The length of the CDR3 is 16 residues. Germline-derived CDR1 and CDR2 are SGDLS and YYNGEE. CDR3 sequence: CASSATGEHNTGELFF. Written as DNA, the CDR3 is TGTGCCAGCAGCGCCACAGGGGAACACAACACCGGGGAGCTGTTTTTT.

CDR3 sequence: CSVRAQLNQPQHF. The CDR3 coding sequence is TGCAGCGTCCGGGCCCAGCTCAATCAGCCCCAGCATTTT. The chain has TRBV29-1 and TRBJ1-5; D is uncertain. CDR1 and CDR2 from the germline V gene are SQVTM and ANQGSEA. Trimming stripped 6 bases from V and 3 bases from J, with 12 bases between. The CDR3 covers 13 residues.

V is TRBV4-1 and J is TRBJ2-1; 13 bases fit TRBD2. The CDR3 is 15 amino acids. Trimming took 4 bases from V and 14 from J; bases not matched to a gene: 11. Germline V gives CDR1 MGHRA, CDR2 YSYEKL. The CDR3 coding sequence is TGCGCCAGCAGCCCCTTAGGACTAGCGGGGGAACGGGAGTTCTTC. Protein: CASSPLGLAGEREFF.

This chain uses TRBV19 with TRBJ2-2; D possibly corresponds to TRBD1 (5 bases). Trimming stripped 7 bases from V and 1 base from J, with 10 bases between. CDR1 and CDR2 from the germline V gene are LNHDA and SQIVND (reference sequence). The CDR3 contains 14 residues. This CDR3 is CASTAGKNTGELFF. CDR3 nucleotides: TGTGCCAGTACGGCAGGGAAGAACACCGGGGAGCTGTTTTTT.

The rearrangement joins TRBV10-3 to TRBJ1-4, with D tentatively TRBD1 (6 bases). V was clipped by 4 bases and J by 0 bases, with 9 bases between them. Germline values: CDR1 ENHRY, CDR2 SYGVKD. CDR3 size: 15 residues. The CDR3 region is CAISAGASTNEKLFF. The DNA of the CDR3 is TGTGCCATCAGTGCGGGGGCCTCAACTAATGAAAAACTGTTTTTT.

The CDR3: CASSLPKGLAGAYEQYF. The CDR3 region has the DNA TGTGCCAGCAGCTTACCCAAGGGACTAGCGGGGGCTTACGAGCAGTACTTC. The chain employs TRBV7-2 and TRBJ2-7, with 14 bases matching TRBD2. The germline V gene has CDR1 SGHTA and CDR2 FQGNSA. Trimming at V came to 2 bases and at J to 4 bases, leaving 7 bases not matched to a gene. CDR3 size: 17 residues.

This chain uses TRBV2 with TRBJ1-6; the D gene is possibly TRBD1 (6 bases). CDR3 length: 16 residues. The ends were cut back, 6 bases at V and 3 bases at J, with 15 bases in the middle. In germline, CDR1 is SNHLY, CDR2 FYNNEI. CDR3 coding DNA: TGTGCCAGCAGCTCAGGGGACTTGCGCTATAATTCACCCCTCCACTTT. It is translated as CASSSGDLRYNSPLHF.

The J gene is TRBJ2-7, the V gene TRBV3-1 (or the pseudogene TRBV3-2), with 7 bases fitting TRBD1. The ends lost 4 bases at V and 1 base at J; junction bases unmatched: 7. Germline V lookup: CDR1 LGHDT, CDR2 YNNKEL (reference sequence). The CDR3 runs 15 residues. The CDR3 DNA reads as TGTGCCAGCAGCCCTGACAGGGCTTATTCCTACGAGCAGTACTTC. Amino acids: CASSPDRAYSYEQYF.

The table lists this clone with many counts. The chain recombines TRBV7-2 with TRBJ2-3, with a weak D call TRBD1 (6 bases). The ends were cut back, 4 bases at V and 6 bases at J, with 14 bases in the middle. The CDR3 covers 14 residues. The germline V gene encodes CDR1 SGHTA and CDR2 FQGNSA. The DNA of the CDR3 is TGTGCCAGCAGCTCCACAGGGTCAGGGGATACGCAGTATTTT. Translation: CASSSTGSGDTQYF. The full variable domain, completed using reference TRBV7-2 and TRBJ2-3, is GAGVSQSPSNKVTEKGKDVELRCDPISGHTALYWYRQSLGQGLEFLIYFQGNSAPDKSGLPSDRFSAERTGGSVSTLTIQRTQQEDSAVYLCASSSTGSGDTQYFGPGTRLTVL.

The V call is TRBV4-1, the J call TRBJ1-4; D unclear. The CDR3 sequence is 14 residues long. Germline loops: CDR1 MGHRA, CDR2 YSYEKL. The V end was cut by 5 bases, the J end by 7 bases, with 14 bases between. CDR3 DNA sequence: TGCGCCAGCAGCGCCAGCAGCTGGGGTGAAAAACTGTTTTTT. As protein: CASSASSWGEKLFF.

The chain employs TRBV18 and TRBJ2-1, with 7 positions matching TRBD1. The CDR3 length is 15 residues. Germline V lookup: CDR1 KGHSH, CDR2 LQKENI. V shed 3 bases and J 4 bases; nucleotides not matched to a gene: 6. The CDR3 DNA sequence: TGTGCCAGCTCACCTGCAGGGGGTATATACAATGAGCAGTTCTTC. Amino acid sequence: CASSPAGGIYNEQFF.

The CDR3 here is CASSPDRANTGELFF. CDR3 DNA sequence: TGCGCCAGCAGTCCCGACAGGGCAAACACCGGGGAGCTGTTTTTT. The J gene is TRBJ2-2, the V gene TRBV5-1; TRBD1 aligns across 7 bases. The CDR3 has 15 amino acids. Germline V gene lookup returns CDR1 SGHRS and CDR2 YFSETQ. V was clipped by 5 bases and J by 2 bases; unmatched bases: 6.